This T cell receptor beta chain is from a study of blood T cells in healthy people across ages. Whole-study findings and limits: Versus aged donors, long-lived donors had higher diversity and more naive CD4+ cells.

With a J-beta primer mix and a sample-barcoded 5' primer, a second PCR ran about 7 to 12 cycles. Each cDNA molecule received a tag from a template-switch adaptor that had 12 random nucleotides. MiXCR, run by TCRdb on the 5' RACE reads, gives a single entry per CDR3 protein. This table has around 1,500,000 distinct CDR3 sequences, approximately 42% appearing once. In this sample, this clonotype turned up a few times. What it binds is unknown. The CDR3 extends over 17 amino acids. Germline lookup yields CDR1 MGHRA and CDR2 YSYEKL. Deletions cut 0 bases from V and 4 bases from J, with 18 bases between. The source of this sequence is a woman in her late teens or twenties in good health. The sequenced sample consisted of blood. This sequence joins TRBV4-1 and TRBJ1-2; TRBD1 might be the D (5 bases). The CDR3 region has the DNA TGCGCCAGCAGCCAAGATACGGGGACCCGAACCATCTATGGCTACACCTTC. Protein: CASSQDTGTRTIYGYTF.